Described below is a single T cell receptor beta chain sequence and its context. Sequencing used immunoSEQ multiplex PCR; TCRdb keeps in-frame clones, though not all of them. Of around 70,000 clones in the sample, 93% were seen once. The sample is drawn from a study of technical replicates of blood from several donors. This CDR3 has 11 amino acids. The germline V gene has CDR1 SGHKS and CDR2 YYEKEE (reference sequence). The germline V and J ends were trimmed by 5 bases and 4 bases, with 7 bases remaining between them. The gene calls are TRBV5-5 and TRBJ2-7, with D unclear. This receptor was identified in a human donor in good health. Sequencing used T cells isolated from PBMCs. The DNA for the CDR3 is TGTGCCAGCAGGGGCGAGTACGAGCAGTACTTC. Protein: CASRGEYEQYF.